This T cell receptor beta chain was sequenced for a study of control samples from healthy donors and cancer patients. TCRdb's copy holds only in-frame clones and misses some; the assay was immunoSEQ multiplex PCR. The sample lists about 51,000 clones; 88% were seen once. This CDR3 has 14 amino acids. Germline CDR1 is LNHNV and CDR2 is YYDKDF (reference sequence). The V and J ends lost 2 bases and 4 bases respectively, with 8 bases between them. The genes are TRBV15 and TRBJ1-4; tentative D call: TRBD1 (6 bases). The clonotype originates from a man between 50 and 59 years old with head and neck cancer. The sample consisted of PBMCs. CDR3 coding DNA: TGTGCCACCAGCAGAACAGGGCTTAATGAAAAACTGTTTTTT. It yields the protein CATSRTGLNEKLFF.